The 23 T cell receptor beta chains listed next were all sequenced from one sample in a study of control samples from healthy donors and cancer patients. Profiled with immunoSEQ multiplex PCR; TCRdb holds only in-frame clones, not every one. The sample yields approximately 85,000 clones, less than 90% seen once. The sample consisted of blood. The origin of the receptors is an older woman in good health.

The rearrangement uses TRBV6-1 and TRBJ1-3; the D is unclear. CDR3 length equals 16 residues. V was clipped by 4 bases and J by 0 bases, with 13 bases between them. Germline values: CDR1 MNHNS, CDR2 SASEGT. CDR3 nucleotide sequence: TGTGCCAGCAGTGCCGTTTACAAGAGCTCTGGAAACACCATATATTTT. Protein product: CASSAVYKSSGNTIYF.

The J gene is TRBJ1-4, the V gene TRBV19, with no clear D. CDR1 is LNHDA and CDR2 is SQIVND in the germline V gene (reference sequence). This CDR3 has 13 amino acids. Trimming took 3 bases from V and 6 from J, leaving 8 bases between them. The CDR3: CASSIKFDEKLFF. In DNA form, the CDR3 reads TGTGCCAGTAGTATCAAGTTTGATGAAAAACTGTTTTTT. Full variable domain (missing parts from reference TRBV19 and TRBJ1-4): DGGITQSPKYLFRKEGQNVTLSCEQNLNHDAMYWYRQDPGQGLRLIYYSQIVNDFQKGDIAEGYSVSREKKESFPLTVTSAQKNPTAFYLCASSIKFDEKLFFGSGTQLSVL.

This rearrangement joins TRBV6-2 or TRBV6-3 to TRBJ1-1; weak D call: TRBD1 (5 bases). The CDR3 has 14 residues. Germline V CDR1 and CDR2: MNHEY, SVGEGT. V gave up 6 bases and J gave up 6 bases, with 17 bases separating them. CDR3 protein: CASRYRQRRSEAFF. In DNA form, the CDR3 reads TGTGCCAGCAGGTACAGACAGCGGCGTTCTGAAGCTTTCTTT.

This clone came up once. This rearrangement joins TRBV25-1 to TRBJ2-3; 11 bases match TRBD2. The CDR3 has 18 residues. Per the germline V gene, CDR1 is MGHDK and CDR2 is SYGVNS. The V segment lost 6 bases and the J segment 2 bases; nucleotides outside the gene matches: 13. The CDR3 reads CASSELPTGLAATDTQYF. For the CDR3, the DNA is TGTGCCAGCAGCGAGCTCCCAACGGGACTAGCGGCCACAGATACGCAGTATTTT.

The gene calls are TRBV2 and TRBJ1-2, with 10 nucleotides matching TRBD1. The CDR3 loop spans 14 amino acids. Germline CDR1 is SNHLY and CDR2 is FYNNEI. J lost 7 bases, V lost 5 bases, and 7 bases had no gene match. CDR3 in amino acids: CASSPGQGVGGYTF. CDR3 DNA sequence: TGTGCCAGCAGTCCCGGACAGGGGGTAGGTGGCTACACCTTC.

This rearrangement joins TRBV7-9 to TRBJ1-2; tentatively, D is TRBD1 (5 bases). This CDR3 comprises 16 residues. Germline-derived CDR1 and CDR2 are SEHNR and FQNEAQ (reference sequence). Trimming removed 0 bases from V and 4 bases from J, with 15 bases in between. CDR3 coding DNA: TGTGCCAGCAGCTTAGCGCACTCGGGGGAGGCCTATGGCTACACCTTC. Encoded protein: CASSLAHSGEAYGYTF.

The chain uses TRBV6-5 and TRBJ1-2; D call uncertain. Per the germline V gene, CDR1 is MNHEY and CDR2 is SVGAGI. The CDR3 is 12 residues long. V gave up 6 bases and J gave up 1 base, with 6 bases separating them. The CDR3 protein is CASRARNYGYTF. DNA of the CDR3: TGTGCCAGCAGAGCGCGTAACTATGGCTACACCTTC.

The gene calls are TRBV9 and TRBJ2-3; TRBD2 matches 8 bases. CDR1 SGDLS and CDR2 YYNGEE come from the germline V gene. V shed 4 bases and J 1 base; nucleotides not matched to a gene: 5. The CDR3 totals 15 residues. Here the CDR3 DNA reads TGTGCCAGCAGCTCGAACGGGAGGGGCACAGATACGCAGTATTTT. Protein sequence: CASSSNGRGTDTQYF.

This chain uses TRBV20-1 with TRBJ1-2, with a tentative D call TRBD1 (5 bases). Germline V gene data show CDR1 as DFQATT and CDR2 as SNEGSKA (reference sequence). The germline V and J ends were trimmed by 6 bases and 7 bases, with 12 bases remaining between them. CDR3 length equals 11 residues. CDR3 in DNA: TGCAGTGCCGAGGGACGGTTTGGCTACACCTTC. Encoded protein: CSAEGRFGYTF.

The chain links TRBV3-1 (or the pseudogene TRBV3-2) to TRBJ1-2; TRBD1 is a possible D gene (5 bases). V lost 4 bases to trimming and J lost 4 bases, with 13 bases between them. Germline loops: CDR1 LGHDT, CDR2 YNNKEL (reference sequence). The CDR3 sequence is 14 residues long. Written as DNA, the CDR3 is TGTGCCAGCAGCCGTCAGGAAGGGGTCTATGGCTACACCTTC. Encoded protein: CASSRQEGVYGYTF.

The chain carries TRBV29-1 and TRBJ2-1, with 13 bases aligning to TRBD2. The germline gives CDR1 SQVTM, CDR2 ANQGSEA. The V and J ends lost 6 bases and 0 bases, in that order; junction bases with no gene match: 8. This CDR3 comprises 17 residues. Written as DNA, the CDR3 is TGCAGCGTCGCGGGACTAGCGGGATACAGCTCCTACAATGAGCAGTTCTTC. As protein: CSVAGLAGYSSYNEQFF.

The gene calls are TRBV5-1 and TRBJ2-1, with unresolved D. Trimming shortened V by 3 bases and J by 8 bases, and 15 bases separated the two germline ends. The CDR3 runs 14 residues. CDR1 and CDR2 from the germline V gene are SGHRS and YFSETQ. Written as DNA, the CDR3 is TGCGCCAGCAGCTACATCCGCGGTGGAGATGAGCAGTTCTTC. Residues: CASSYIRGGDEQFF.

V gene TRBV11-3 combines with J gene TRBJ1-2; D is undetermined. The germline V gene has CDR1 SGHNT and CDR2 YENEEA. This CDR3 is 15 amino acids long. Trimming took off 0 bases at V and 8 bases at J, with 16 bases between the two ends. In DNA form, the CDR3 reads TGTGCCAGCAGCTTAGATTCGGGTCAACAAGGGGGCTACACCTTC. Amino acid sequence: CASSLDSGQQGGYTF.

This clone is labeled medium-sized. The rearrangement links TRBV12-3 or TRBV12-4 to TRBJ2-1; D might be TRBD2 (6 bases). This CDR3 comprises 12 residues. The V end lost 5 bases, the J end lost 8 bases, and 10 bases lay between the germline ends. CDR3 in DNA: TGTGCCAGCAGTCCGGGAGTCTATGAGCAGTTCTTC. Protein product: CASSPGVYEQFF.

The rearrangement links TRBV7-9 to TRBJ2-3, with TRBD2 matching over 10 bases. The CDR3 consists of 14 residues. The junction had 2 bases not matched to a gene; V was cut back by 6 bases and J by 2 bases. Germline CDR1 and CDR2: SEHNR and FQNEAQ (reference sequence). CDR3 nucleotide sequence: TGTGCCAGCAGACTAGCGGGGACCACAGATACGCAGTATTTT. Translating gives CASRLAGTTDTQYF.

The CDR3 protein is CASSQTHYEQYF. Written as DNA, the CDR3 is TGTGCCAGCAGCCAAACCCACTACGAGCAGTACTTC. This chain uses TRBV3-1 (or the pseudogene TRBV3-2) with TRBJ2-7; D call uncertain. Trimming removed 2 bases at V and 3 bases at J, with 5 bases between. The length of the CDR3 is 12 residues. Per germline, CDR1 LGHDT and CDR2 YNNKEL (reference sequence).

The genes are TRBV7-3 and TRBJ1-1; TRBD1 agrees at 8 bases. The junction had 8 bases not matched to a gene; V was cut back by 2 bases and J by 3 bases. This CDR3 is built from 16 residues. CDR1 is SGHTA, CDR2 FQGTGA, per germline. The CDR3 reads CASSLGRTGRYTEAFF. The DNA of the CDR3 is TGTGCCAGCAGCTTAGGCAGGACAGGGAGGTACACTGAAGCTTTCTTT.

A remark on this clone: The same CDR3 arises from other DNA sequences in this sample as well. As DNA, the CDR3 is TGTGCCTGGAGTGTATCGGTGAACACTGAAGCTTTCTTT. Translating it yields CAWSVSVNTEAFF. The chain links TRBV30 to TRBJ1-1; D remains unclear. The CDR3 runs 13 residues. Germline-derived CDR1 and CDR2 are GTSNPN and SVGIG (reference sequence). Trimming removed 0 bases at V and 0 bases at J, with 5 bases between.

The chain has TRBV30 and TRBJ1-5; D is unclear. The CDR3 runs to 13 residues. Looked up from germline, CDR1 is GTSNPN and CDR2 is SVGIG (reference sequence). Trimming shortened V by 0 bases and J by 3 bases, and 6 bases separated the two germline ends. The CDR3 DNA follows: TGTGCCTGGAGTGTACGCAACAATCAGCCCCAGCATTTT. Its protein product is CAWSVRNNQPQHF.

This chain joins TRBV27 and TRBJ1-2; TRBD1 aligns across 9 bases. Germline assignment: CDR1 MNHEY and CDR2 SMNVEV (reference sequence). The CDR3 consists of 16 residues. The ends lost 7 bases at V and 6 bases at J; junction bases unmatched: 15. CDR3 amino acids: CASTKLGTGFEHGYTF. DNA for the CDR3: TGTGCCAGCACTAAGTTGGGGACAGGGTTTGAACATGGCTACACCTTC.

The genes are TRBV30 and TRBJ1-1, with TRBD1 as a possible D gene (5 bases). Germline V CDR1 and CDR2: GTSNPN, SVGIG (reference sequence). The CDR3 sequence is 14 residues long. V lost 0 bases and J lost 5, with 13 bases in between. The chain's CDR3 is CAWSVGVAGTEAFF. The CDR3, as DNA: TGTGCCTGGAGTGTAGGGGTAGCCGGGACTGAAGCTTTCTTT.

The chain couples TRBV5-5 to TRBJ1-1, with no clear D. Trimming removed 0 bases from V and 0 bases from J, with 6 bases in between. The CDR3 is made up of 14 amino acids. Per the germline V gene, CDR1 is SGHKS and CDR2 is YYEKEE (reference sequence). As DNA, the CDR3 is TGTGCCAGCAGCTTGGGTCGGTTGAACACTGAAGCTTTCTTT. Its protein product is CASSLGRLNTEAFF.

This chain links TRBV11-3 with TRBJ1-2; D possibly corresponds to TRBD1 (6 bases). CDR1 and CDR2 (germline): SGHNT, YENEEA. The CDR3 spans 15 residues. Trimming pared 5 bases from V and 4 bases from J, leaving 17 bases between. The CDR3 nucleotides are TGTGCCAGCAGCCCAACAGGGCCACTGGGCTATGGCTACACCTTC. It yields the protein CASSPTGPLGYGYTF.